Shown below are 2 T cell receptor beta chains from a single sample sequenced in a study of metastatic and nonmetastatic thyroid tumors. TCRdb reanalyzed the PCR reads with MiXCR. The sample has over 15,000 clones, around 33% seen once. No patient received treatment before thyroid surgery. Input material: tumor tissue. The source is a male donor with papillary thyroid cancer or a benign thyroid nodule (not recorded which). Some clones in this sample may be carry-over from other donors' samples.

V and J are TRBV5-1 and TRBJ1-2; no firm D call. Trimming cost V 4 bases and J 6 bases, with 22 bases left between them. Per the germline V gene, CDR1 is SGHRS and CDR2 is YFSETQ. The CDR3 extends over 16 amino acids. CDR3 DNA: TGCGCCAGCAGCCCCCAAGAAGTTCGGGCTGCCCATGGCTACACCTTC. Translation gives CASSPQEVRAAHGYTF.

V is TRBV11-2 and J is TRBJ2-3, with D tentatively TRBD2 (6 bases). The germline V gene has CDR1 SGHAT and CDR2 FQNNGV. V was pared by 7 bases and J by 4 bases, with 21 bases between. The CDR3 totals 16 residues. CDR3 sequence reads: CASISRGWDSADTQYF. The CDR3 DNA sequence: TGTGCCAGCATCTCCCGGGGGTGGGATTCGGCAGATACGCAGTATTTT.